What follows are 5 T cell receptor beta chains derived from one specimen sequenced in a study of T cell responses to AZD1222 COVID-19 vaccine. Method: immunoSEQ multiplex PCR; TCRdb's copy keeps in-frame clones and lacks some. The sample yields over 150,000 clones, around nine tenths seen once. The sequenced sample was peripheral blood, obtained on day 0 of AZD1222 vaccination. These receptors came from an adult in good health.

The V and J genes are TRBV6-6 and TRBJ2-4; D remains ambiguous. CDR3 length: 18 amino acids. From germline, CDR1 is MNHNY and CDR2 SVGAGI (reference sequence). The ends were cut back, 5 bases at V and 1 base at J, with 21 bases in the middle. CDR3 bases: TGTGCCAGCAGTCCGACCGCCGTCGAAACCCCGGCCAAAAACATTCAGTACTTC. Protein product: CASSPTAVETPAKNIQYF.

A few counts support this clone. J is TRBJ2-3 and V is TRBV10-2; a weak D match, TRBD1 (6 bases). This CDR3 contains 14 residues. Germline-derived CDR1 and CDR2 are WSHSY and SAAADI. V lost 2 bases, J lost 8 bases, and 14 bases lay in between. CDR3 sequence: CASSEMAGDSTQYF. In nucleotides, the CDR3 is TGCGCCAGCAGTGAGATGGCAGGGGATAGTACGCAGTATTTT.

The chain employs TRBV10-2 and TRBJ2-3; D may be TRBD1 (5 bases). The V gene lost 8 bases and the J gene lost 2 bases, with 8 bases spanning the gap. The germline V gene has CDR1 WSHSY and CDR2 SAAADI. The CDR3 is made up of 12 amino acids. The CDR3 loop reads CASSRATDTQYF. CDR3 nucleotide sequence: TGCGCCAGCTCCAGGGCCACAGATACGCAGTATTTT.

The CDR3 sequence: CASSNTGTGLSTEAFF. Here the CDR3 DNA reads TGCGCCAGCAGCAATACCGGGACAGGCCTAAGCACTGAAGCTTTCTTT. The chain is built from TRBV5-1 and TRBJ1-1; 8 bases are a match to TRBD1. J gave up 4 bases and V 4 bases, and 12 bases lay outside the gene matches. The CDR3 is 16 residues long. The germline V gene encodes CDR1 SGHRS and CDR2 YFSETQ.

The chain uses TRBV20-1 and TRBJ1-1, with D unresolved. With 3 bases removed from V and 5 bases from J, the gap between germline ends came to 10 bases. CDR3 length equals 12 residues. CDR1 is DFQATT and CDR2 is SNEGSKA in the germline V gene (reference sequence). CDR3 DNA sequence: TGCAGTGCTAGTATTCCCGGGACTGAAGCTTTCTTT. It codes for CSASIPGTEAFF.